This TCR beta chain was sequenced in a study of beta chain features in type 1 diabetes. Turning to the study itself: The samples had about 100,000,000 sorted cells examined in all. Regarding the study as a whole: The similarity of naive, central memory and Treg TCRB repertoires appeared greater among patients than among healthy donors.

A remark on this clone: Its antigen is unknown.

Germline loops: CDR1 PRHDT, CDR2 FYEKMQ (reference sequence). The CDR3 spans 13 residues. V dropped 5 bases and J dropped 6 bases, with 14 bases sitting between them. Reverse transcription of all isolated RNA meant that expressed TCRB transcripts were sequenced. Per sample, stem cell-like memory T cell libraries averaged around 960,000 reads. Method: immunoSEQ multiplex PCR; TCRdb's copy keeps in-frame clones and lacks some. The sample includes under 90,000 clones, around a third of them seen just once. Donors underwent one heparinised blood draw, about 110 mL on average. Sequenced input: stem cell memory CD4+ T cells from blood. This rearrangement joins TRBV13 to TRBJ2-7, with D tentatively TRBD2 (5 bases). The sequence was collected from a woman aged 18-29 years in good health. As DNA, the CDR3 is TGTGCCAGCAGCCCCGGGCGGGTGGGCGAGCAGTACTTC. Its translation is CASSPGRVGEQYF.